The T cell receptor beta chain under discussion was sequenced for a study of shared clonotypes between healthy human individuals. The study's findings and limits: Since donors were few, the genetic and exposure-history diversity represented was limited.

On this clone itself: Its target is unknown.

Original analysis: ImmunoSEQ gave junction-only sequences without quality scores, so filtering differed. Data came from immunoSEQ multiplex PCR; TCRdb stores just in-frame clones and leaves some out. V and J calls and clone size are given by that table; D and trimming were obtained from the DNA. Counted here are approximately 2.5 million clones, over 85% occurring once; the ten biggest clones make up around 0.14%. The CDR3 covers 13 residues. Trimming cost V 4 bases and J 8 bases, with 11 bases left between them. Germline CDR1 and CDR2: LNHDA and SQIVND (reference sequence). The rearrangement uses TRBV19 and TRBJ2-2, with D tentatively TRBD2 (5 bases). The receptor comes from a man aged 18 to 30 in good health. The sequenced material came from naive CD4+ T cells sorted from blood. Noted subset: CD45RA+ positively selected. Here the CDR3 reads CASSNEGWGELFF. CDR3 DNA: TGTGCCAGTAGTAACGAGGGTTGGGGGGAGCTGTTTTTT.